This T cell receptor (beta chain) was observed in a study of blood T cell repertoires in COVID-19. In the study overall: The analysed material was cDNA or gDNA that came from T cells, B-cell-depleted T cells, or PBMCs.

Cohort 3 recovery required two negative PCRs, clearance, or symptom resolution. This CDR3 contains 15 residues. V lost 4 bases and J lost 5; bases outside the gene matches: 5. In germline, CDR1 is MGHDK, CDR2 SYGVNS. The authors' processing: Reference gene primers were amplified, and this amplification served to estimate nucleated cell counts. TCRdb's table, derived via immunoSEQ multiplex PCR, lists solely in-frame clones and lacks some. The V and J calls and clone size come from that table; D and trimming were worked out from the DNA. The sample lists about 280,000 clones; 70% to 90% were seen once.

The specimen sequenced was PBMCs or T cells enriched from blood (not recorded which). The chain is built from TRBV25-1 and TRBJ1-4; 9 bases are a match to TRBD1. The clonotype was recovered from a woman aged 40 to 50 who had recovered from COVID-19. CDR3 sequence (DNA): TGTGCCAGCAGTGCTTCCGGGACAGGGAATGAAAAACTGTTTTTT. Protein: CASSASGTGNEKLFF.